The 21 T cell receptor beta chains given below trace back to one sample, sequenced in a study of T cell responses to AZD1222 COVID-19 vaccine. Libraries were prepared by immunoSEQ multiplex PCR; TCRdb keeps only in-frame clonotypes and omits some of them. The table shows 74,000 or so clones, with 80% to 90% occurring only once. The source was peripheral blood, collected on day 0 of AZD1222 vaccination. All receptors come from an adult in good health.

This clone was observed a few times. The chain carries TRBV10-3 and TRBJ1-2, with 9 bases identical to TRBD1. Germline V gene lookup returns CDR1 ENHRY and CDR2 SYGVKD. V trimming: 4 bases; J trimming: 6 bases; junction bases outside the gene matches: 3. CDR3 length: 13 residues. DNA for the CDR3: TGTGCCATCAGTGTGGACAGGGGTGATGGCTACACCTTC. As protein: CAISVDRGDGYTF.

This rearrangement joins TRBV12-5 to TRBJ1-1; D is uncertain. Germline V CDR1 and CDR2: LGHNT, FRNRAP. The CDR3 has 13 amino acids. V lost 6 bases to trimming and J lost 0 bases, with 8 bases between them. The chain's CDR3 is CASGRSLNTEAFF. In nucleotides, the CDR3 is TGTGCTAGTGGCCGCTCTTTGAACACTGAAGCTTTCTTT.

The chain joins TRBV28 to TRBJ2-7; the match to TRBD1 covers 7 bases. CDR1 is MDHEN, CDR2 SYDVKM, per germline. The CDR3 loop spans 15 amino acids. V gave up 4 bases and J gave up 3 bases; unmatched junction bases: 9. CDR3 amino acids: CASSSNEGASYEQYF. The CDR3 coding sequence is TGTGCCAGCAGTTCAAATGAGGGGGCGAGCTACGAGCAGTACTTC.

This chain connects TRBV15 to TRBJ1-2, with 11 bases that match TRBD1. Germline CDR1 is LNHNV and CDR2 is YYDKDF (reference sequence). The CDR3 contains 17 residues. V dropped 0 bases and J dropped 7; count of bases not matched to a gene: 10. The CDR3, as DNA: TGTGCCACCAGCAGAGATCCTTCGCCCGGGACAGGGGGTGGCTACACCTTC. Protein product: CATSRDPSPGTGGGYTF.

The chain carries TRBV9 and TRBJ2-2; D gene uncertain. This CDR3 is 13 amino acids long. CDR1 is SGDLS, CDR2 YYNGEE, per germline. Trimming stripped 7 bases from V and 1 base from J, with 8 bases between. The CDR3 region is CASRGGNTGELFF. DNA for the CDR3: TGTGCCAGCCGAGGCGGGAACACCGGGGAGCTGTTTTTT.

The V gene is TRBV4-2, the J gene TRBJ2-7, with 13 bases lining up with TRBD2. The CDR3 runs 15 residues. CDR1 and CDR2 (germline): LGHNA, YNFKEQ. J was trimmed by 1 base and V by 4 bases; bases with no gene match: 1. The CDR3 nucleotides read TGTGCCAGCAGCCCGGGACTAGCGGGGTCCTACGAGCAGTACTTC. This sequence encodes CASSPGLAGSYEQYF.

To note about this clone: Other DNA sequences in the sample encode the same CDR3. The chain couples TRBV19 to TRBJ1-2; the D is unclear. V dropped 7 bases and J dropped 2 bases, with 8 bases sitting between them. This CDR3 is built from 12 residues. CDR1 is LNHDA, CDR2 SQIVND, per germline (reference sequence). The CDR3 is CASKEGNYGYTF. CDR3 nucleotides: TGTGCCAGTAAGGAAGGGAACTATGGCTACACCTTC. Full variable domain (outside the CDR3, taken from reference TRBV19 and TRBJ1-2): DGGITQSPKYLFRKEGQNVTLSCEQNLNHDAMYWYRQDPGQGLRLIYYSQIVNDFQKGDIAEGYSVSREKKESFPLTVTSAQKNPTAFYLCASKEGNYGYTFGSGTRLTVV.

The chain uses TRBV9 and TRBJ1-5; maybe TRBD1 (6 bases). Germline V gives CDR1 SGDLS, CDR2 YYNGEE. V lost 3 bases and J 3 bases, leaving 10 bases between the germline ends. The CDR3 is 14 residues long. The CDR3 spells CASSATGINQPQHF. CDR3 nucleotides: TGTGCCAGCAGCGCCACAGGGATCAATCAGCCCCAGCATTTT.

This chain uses TRBV15 with TRBJ2-3; weak D call: TRBD2 (5 bases). Trimming pared 1 base from V and 4 bases from J, leaving 9 bases between. CDR3 length equals 14 residues. The germline gives CDR1 LNHNV, CDR2 YYDKDF (reference sequence). CDR3 coding DNA: TGTGCCACCAGCAGAGGGACTCGGGCAGATACGCAGTATTTT. It codes for CATSRGTRADTQYF.

This sequence joins TRBV15 and TRBJ1-3, with a weak D call TRBD1 (6 bases). CDR1 is LNHNV, CDR2 YYDKDF, per germline (reference sequence). The CDR3 consists of 18 residues. V lost 1 base, J lost 0 bases, and 16 bases lay in between. CDR3 residues: CATSRVSGAGPSGNTIYF. The CDR3 bases are TGTGCCACCAGCAGAGTATCAGGGGCCGGGCCCTCTGGAAACACCATATATTTT.

The chain combines TRBV7-2 with TRBJ2-7; no clear D gene. V lost 6 bases, J lost 4 bases, and 7 bases lay in between. The CDR3 loop spans 11 amino acids. Germline V gene sequence: CDR1 SGHTA, CDR2 FQGNSA. CDR3 protein: CASRERYEQYF. The CDR3 bases are TGTGCCAGCAGGGAGAGGTACGAGCAGTACTTC.

The rearrangement uses TRBV11-2 and TRBJ2-1; D is possibly TRBD2 (7 bases). This CDR3 is 16 amino acids long. V lost 1 base to trimming and J lost 4 bases, with 14 bases between them. Germline V gene data show CDR1 as SGHAT and CDR2 as FQNNGV. The CDR3 here is CASSLGFAGAYNEQFF. In DNA form, the CDR3 reads TGTGCCAGCAGCTTAGGATTTGCGGGGGCATACAATGAGCAGTTCTTC.

The chain employs TRBV18 and TRBJ2-1; 14 bases line up with TRBD2. The J segment lost 9 bases and the V segment lost 2 bases, leaving 0 bases of the junction unmatched. Germline CDR1 and CDR2: KGHSH and LQKENI. The CDR3 covers 14 residues. DNA of the CDR3: TGTGCCAGCTCACCAGGGACTAGCGGGGGTGAGCAGTTCTTC. This codes for CASSPGTSGGEQFF.

Remarks on this clone: Other nucleotide sequences from this sample produce the same CDR3. The chain carries TRBV29-1 and TRBJ2-5, with D maybe TRBD2 (7 bases). CDR1 is SQVTM and CDR2 is ANQGSEA in the germline V gene. Trimming cost V 7 bases and J 5 bases, with 17 bases left between them. This CDR3 region has 13 residues. The CDR3 protein is CSALGGGKETQYF. Written as DNA, the CDR3 is TGCAGCGCCTTAGGGGGGGGGAAGGAGACCCAGTACTTC.

This chain joins TRBV28 and TRBJ1-2; 9 bases are shared with TRBD1. CDR3 length: 15 residues. Germline V gene data show CDR1 as MDHEN and CDR2 as SYDVKM. V was pared by 1 base and J by 4 bases, with 4 bases of the junction left unmatched. The CDR3 DNA follows: TGTGCCAGCAGTTTATATGGGACAGGGACCTATGGCTACACCTTC. This translates into CASSLYGTGTYGYTF.

The chain has TRBV28 and TRBJ1-5; D is perhaps TRBD1 (5 bases). Trimming took off 3 bases at V and 11 bases at J, with 8 bases between the two ends. Looked up from germline, CDR1 is MDHEN and CDR2 is SYDVKM. The CDR3 loop spans 11 amino acids. The CDR3 is CASSFRASQHF. The CDR3 nucleotides read TGTGCCAGCAGTTTCAGGGCCTCCCAGCATTTT.

The chain links TRBV20-1 to TRBJ1-2; D is possibly TRBD1 (5 bases). V shed 3 bases and J shed 5 bases, with 22 bases lying between them. This CDR3 is 16 amino acids long. CDR1 DFQATT and CDR2 SNEGSKA come from the germline V gene (reference sequence). DNA of the CDR3: TGCAGTGCTAGTAAGCCAGGCAGGGCTGTGGTGTATGGCTACACCTTC. This sequence encodes CSASKPGRAVVYGYTF.

The V call is TRBV12-3 or TRBV12-4, the J call TRBJ1-3; unclear D gene. The length of the CDR3 is 8 residues. Between the trimmed V and J ends, which lost 9 bases and 7 bases, there was a span of 1 base. The CDR3 DNA reads as TGTGCCAGTAACACCATATATTTT. This codes for CASNTIYF.

The V call is TRBV28, the J call TRBJ2-1; TRBD1 matches at 10 bases. CDR3 length: 15 residues. The germline V gene encodes CDR1 MDHEN and CDR2 SYDVKM. J gave up 6 bases and V 6 bases, and 8 bases lay outside the gene matches. The chain's CDR3 is CASSNPGQGSNEQFF. The CDR3 bases are TGTGCCAGCAGCAATCCGGGACAGGGGTCCAATGAGCAGTTCTTC.

This rearrangement joins TRBV4-1 to TRBJ2-7, with 12 nucleotides matching TRBD2. Germline V CDR1 and CDR2: MGHRA, YSYEKL. V was pared by 0 bases and J by 3 bases, with 9 bases of the junction left unmatched. The CDR3 is 18 residues long. CDR3 in amino acids: CASSQDRLAGGLVYEQYF. The CDR3 region has the DNA TGCGCCAGCAGCCAAGATCGGCTAGCGGGGGGGCTTGTCTACGAGCAGTACTTC.

The rearrangement joins TRBV27 to TRBJ1-4, with 7 positions matching TRBD1. This CDR3 region has 16 residues. V trimming: 3 bases; J trimming: 8 bases; junction bases outside the gene matches: 12. Germline CDR1 is MNHEY and CDR2 is SMNVEV (reference sequence). CDR3: CASSFDRRTGGEKLFF. The CDR3 DNA sequence: TGTGCCAGCAGTTTTGATCGTCGGACAGGTGGCGAAAAACTGTTTTTT.